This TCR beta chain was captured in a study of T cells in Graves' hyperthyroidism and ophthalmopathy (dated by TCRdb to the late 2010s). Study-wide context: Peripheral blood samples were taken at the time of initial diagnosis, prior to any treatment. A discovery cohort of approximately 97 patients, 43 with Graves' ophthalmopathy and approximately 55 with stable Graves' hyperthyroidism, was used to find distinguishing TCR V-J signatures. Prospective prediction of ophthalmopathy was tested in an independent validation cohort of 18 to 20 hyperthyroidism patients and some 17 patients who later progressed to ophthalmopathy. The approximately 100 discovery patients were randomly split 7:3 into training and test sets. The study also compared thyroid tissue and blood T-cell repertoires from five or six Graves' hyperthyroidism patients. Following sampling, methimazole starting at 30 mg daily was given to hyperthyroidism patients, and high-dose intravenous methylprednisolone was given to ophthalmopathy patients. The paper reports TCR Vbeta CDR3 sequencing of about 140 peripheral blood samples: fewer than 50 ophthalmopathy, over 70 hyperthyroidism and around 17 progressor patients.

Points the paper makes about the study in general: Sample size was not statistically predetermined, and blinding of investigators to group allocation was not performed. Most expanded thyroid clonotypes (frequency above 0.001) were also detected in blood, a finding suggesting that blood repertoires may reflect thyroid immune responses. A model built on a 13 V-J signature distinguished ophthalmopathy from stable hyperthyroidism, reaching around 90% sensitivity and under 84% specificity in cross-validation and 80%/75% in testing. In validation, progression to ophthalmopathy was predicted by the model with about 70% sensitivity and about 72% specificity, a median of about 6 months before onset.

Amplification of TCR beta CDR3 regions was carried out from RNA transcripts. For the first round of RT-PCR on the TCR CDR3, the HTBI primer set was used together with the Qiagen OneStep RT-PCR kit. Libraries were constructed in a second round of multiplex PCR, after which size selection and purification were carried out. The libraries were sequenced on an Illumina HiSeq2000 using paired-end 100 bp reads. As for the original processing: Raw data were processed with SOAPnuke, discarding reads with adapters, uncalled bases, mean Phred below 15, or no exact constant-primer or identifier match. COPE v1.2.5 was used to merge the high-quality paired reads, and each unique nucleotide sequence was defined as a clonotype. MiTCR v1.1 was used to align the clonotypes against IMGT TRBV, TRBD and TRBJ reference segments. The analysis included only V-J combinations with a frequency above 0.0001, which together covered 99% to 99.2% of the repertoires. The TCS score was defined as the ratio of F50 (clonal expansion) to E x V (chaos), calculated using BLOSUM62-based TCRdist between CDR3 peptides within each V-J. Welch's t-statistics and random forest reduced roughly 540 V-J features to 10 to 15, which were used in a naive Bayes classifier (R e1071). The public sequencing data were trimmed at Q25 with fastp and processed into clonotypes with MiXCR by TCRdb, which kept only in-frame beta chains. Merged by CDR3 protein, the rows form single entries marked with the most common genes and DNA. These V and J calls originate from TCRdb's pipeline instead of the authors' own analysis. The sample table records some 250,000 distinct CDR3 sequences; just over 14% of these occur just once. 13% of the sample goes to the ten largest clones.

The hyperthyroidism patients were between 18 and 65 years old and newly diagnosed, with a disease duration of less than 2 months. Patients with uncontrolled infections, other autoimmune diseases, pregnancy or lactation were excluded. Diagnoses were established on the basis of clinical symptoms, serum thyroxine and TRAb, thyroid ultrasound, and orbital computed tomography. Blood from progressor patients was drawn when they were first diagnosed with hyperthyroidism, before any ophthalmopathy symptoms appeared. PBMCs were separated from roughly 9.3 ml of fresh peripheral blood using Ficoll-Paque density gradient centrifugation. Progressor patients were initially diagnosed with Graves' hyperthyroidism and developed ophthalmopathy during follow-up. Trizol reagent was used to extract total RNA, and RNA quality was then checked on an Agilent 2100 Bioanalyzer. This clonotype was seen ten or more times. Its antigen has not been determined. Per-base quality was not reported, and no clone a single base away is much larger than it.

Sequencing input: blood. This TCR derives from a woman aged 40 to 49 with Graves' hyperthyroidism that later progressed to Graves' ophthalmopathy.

Read as DNA, the sequence is TGTGCCAGCTCACCATCGGGGGGAGAAGCTTTCTTT. This codes for CASSPSGGEAFF. The V and J segments used are TRBV18 and TRBJ1-1; the D gene is perhaps TRBD1, on 5 matching bases. Cut back by 2 bases and 8 bases, the V and J ends lie 9 bases apart. Via the germline V gene, CDR1 is KGHSH and CDR2 LQKENI. There are 12 amino acids in the CDR3, from cysteine to phenylalanine inclusive. CDR3 DNA only is kept here, 36 bases in frame from base 1.